These 3 T cell receptor beta chains were all obtained from the same sample, sequenced in a study of response to subunit inactivated influenza vaccine. TCRdb processed the RT-PCR reads anew with MiXCR; each CDR3 protein has one entry. Here the sample spans almost 250,000 distinct CDR3 sequences, 10% to 15% being singletons. The sample consisted of non-naive T cells sorted from PBMCs, taken 14 to 15 days before vaccination. The source of these receptors is a man between 50 and 59 years old who received an inactivated influenza vaccine.

This clonotype has just a few counts. This sequence joins TRBV10-3 and TRBJ2-3; 10 nucleotides align to TRBD1. This CDR3 has 14 residues. V was clipped by 2 bases and J by 4 bases; unmatched bases: 0. Germline V CDR1 and CDR2: ENHRY, SYGVKD. CDR3 amino acids: CAISEGTGADTQYF. DNA for the CDR3: TGTGCCATCAGTGAGGGGACAGGGGCAGATACGCAGTATTTT.

This clonotype was seen a few times. The chain joins TRBV7-8 to TRBJ2-3; D possibly matches TRBD1 or TRBD2 (5 bases each). V gave up 5 bases and J gave up 3 bases, with 9 bases separating them. The CDR3 sequence is 13 residues long. Germline-derived CDR1 and CDR2 are SGHVS and FQNEAQ. The CDR3 nucleotides read TGTGCCAGCAGCGGGGGTTTAACAGATACGCAGTATTTT. It encodes CASSGGLTDTQYF.

This clonotype occurred a few times. The chain links TRBV5-1 to TRBJ2-5; no clear D. V lost 0 bases, J lost 4 bases, and 10 bases lay in between. Germline V gives CDR1 SGHRS, CDR2 YFSETQ. This CDR3 is built from 14 residues. CDR3 nucleotides: TGCGCCAGCAGCTTGGACGGTGCGTTAGAGACCCAGTACTTC. Translated: CASSLDGALETQYF.